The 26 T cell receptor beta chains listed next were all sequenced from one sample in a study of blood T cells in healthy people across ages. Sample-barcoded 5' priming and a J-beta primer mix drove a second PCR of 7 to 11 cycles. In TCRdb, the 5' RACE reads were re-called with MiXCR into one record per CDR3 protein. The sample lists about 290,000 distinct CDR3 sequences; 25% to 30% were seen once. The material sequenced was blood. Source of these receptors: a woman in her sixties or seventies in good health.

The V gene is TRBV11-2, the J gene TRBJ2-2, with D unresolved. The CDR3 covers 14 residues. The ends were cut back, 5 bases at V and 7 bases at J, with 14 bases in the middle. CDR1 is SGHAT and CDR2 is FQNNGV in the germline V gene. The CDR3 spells CASSNPVLSGELFF. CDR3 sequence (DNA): TGTGCCAGCAGCAATCCCGTACTGAGCGGGGAGCTGTTTTTT.

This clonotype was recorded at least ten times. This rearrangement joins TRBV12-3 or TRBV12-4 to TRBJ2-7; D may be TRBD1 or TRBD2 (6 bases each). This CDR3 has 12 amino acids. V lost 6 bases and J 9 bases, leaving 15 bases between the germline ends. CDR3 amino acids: CASSPRLGGQYF. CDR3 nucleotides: TGTGCCAGCAGCCCACGACTAGGGGGGCAGTACTTC.

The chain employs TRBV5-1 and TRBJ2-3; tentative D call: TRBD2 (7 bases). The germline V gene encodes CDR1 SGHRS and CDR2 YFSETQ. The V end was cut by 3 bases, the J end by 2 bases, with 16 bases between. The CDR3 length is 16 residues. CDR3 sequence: CASSSGLGGLTDTQYF. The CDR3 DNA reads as TGCGCCAGCAGCTCAGGACTAGGGGGACTCACAGATACGCAGTATTTT. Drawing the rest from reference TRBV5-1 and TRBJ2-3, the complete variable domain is KAGVTQTPRYLIKTRGQQVTLSCSPISGHRSVSWYQQTPGQGLQFLFEYFSETQRNKGNFPGRFSGRQFSNSRSEMNVSTLELGDSALYLCASSSGLGGLTDTQYFGPGTRLTVL.

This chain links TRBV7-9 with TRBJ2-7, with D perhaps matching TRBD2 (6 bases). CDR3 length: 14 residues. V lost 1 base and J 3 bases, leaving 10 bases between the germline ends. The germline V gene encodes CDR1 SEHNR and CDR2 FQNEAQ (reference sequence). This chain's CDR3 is CASSLGSGLYEQYF. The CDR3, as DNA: TGTGCCAGCAGCTTAGGAAGCGGGCTCTACGAGCAGTACTTC.

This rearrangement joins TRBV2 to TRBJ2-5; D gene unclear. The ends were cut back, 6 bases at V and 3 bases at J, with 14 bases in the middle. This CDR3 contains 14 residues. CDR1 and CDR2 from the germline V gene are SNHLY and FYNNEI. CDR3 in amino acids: CASSLGPWEETQYF. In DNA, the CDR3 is TGTGCCAGCAGCCTCGGACCTTGGGAAGAGACCCAGTACTTC.

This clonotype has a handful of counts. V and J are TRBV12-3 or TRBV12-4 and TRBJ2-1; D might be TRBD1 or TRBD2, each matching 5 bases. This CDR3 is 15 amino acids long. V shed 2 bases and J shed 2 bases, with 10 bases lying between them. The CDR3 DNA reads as TGTGCCAGCAGTTTAAGGGACCGTACCTACAATGAGCAGTTCTTC. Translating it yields CASSLRDRTYNEQFF.

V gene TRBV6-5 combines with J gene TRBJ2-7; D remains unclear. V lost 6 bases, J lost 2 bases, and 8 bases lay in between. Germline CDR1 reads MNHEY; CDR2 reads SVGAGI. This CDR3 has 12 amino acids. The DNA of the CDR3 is TGTGCCAGCAGCTCGCATACCTACGAGCAGTACTTC. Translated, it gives CASSSHTYEQYF.

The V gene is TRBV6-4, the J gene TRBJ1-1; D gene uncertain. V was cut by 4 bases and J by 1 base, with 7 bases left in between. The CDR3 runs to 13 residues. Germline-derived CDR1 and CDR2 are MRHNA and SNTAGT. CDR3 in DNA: TGTGCCAGCAGTGGGCAACCGAACACTGAAGCTTTCTTT. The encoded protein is CASSGQPNTEAFF.

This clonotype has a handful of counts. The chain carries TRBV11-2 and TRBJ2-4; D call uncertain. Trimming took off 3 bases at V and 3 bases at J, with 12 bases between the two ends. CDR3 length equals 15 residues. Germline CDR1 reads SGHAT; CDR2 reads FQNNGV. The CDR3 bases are TGTGCCAGCAGCTTGGGCTCCCCATACAAAAACATTCAGTACTTC. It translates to CASSLGSPYKNIQYF. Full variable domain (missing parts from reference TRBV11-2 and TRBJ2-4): EAGVAQSPRYKIIEKRQSVAFWCNPISGHATLYWYQQILGQGPKLLIQFQNNGVVDDSQLPKDRFSAERLKGVDSTLKIQPAKLEDSAVYLCASSLGSPYKNIQYFGAGTRLSVL.

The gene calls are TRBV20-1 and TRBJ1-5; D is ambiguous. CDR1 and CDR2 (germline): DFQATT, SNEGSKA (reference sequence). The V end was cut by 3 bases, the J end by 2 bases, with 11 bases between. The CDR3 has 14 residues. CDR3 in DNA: TGCAGTGCTAGGGAAGATCTAGGCAATCAGCCCCAGCATTTT. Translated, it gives CSAREDLGNQPQHF.

The CDR3 here is CAIGRSTDTQYF. The CDR3 region has the DNA TGTGCCATCGGTAGGAGCACAGATACGCAGTATTTT. The rearrangement uses TRBV28 and TRBJ2-3; D is uncertain. This CDR3 region has 12 residues. CDR1 MDHEN and CDR2 SYDVKM come from the germline V gene. The V and J ends lost 10 bases and 0 bases respectively, with 8 bases between them.

The CDR3 loop is CASSPRDRFRLAGGLGYNEQFF. In nucleotides, the CDR3 is TGTGCCAGCAGTCCTCGGGACAGGTTTAGACTAGCGGGAGGCCTAGGGTACAATGAGCAGTTCTTC. This chain connects TRBV12-3 or TRBV12-4 to TRBJ2-1, with TRBD2 matching 13 bases. Trimming removed 5 bases from V and 4 bases from J; junction bases left unmatched: 23. There are 22 residues in the CDR3.

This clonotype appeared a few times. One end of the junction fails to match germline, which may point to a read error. The CDR3 nucleotides read TGTGCCGGCAGGGGAAGCTCTTCACCCCTCCACTTT. Translation gives CAGRGSSSPLHF. The J gene is TRBJ1-6, the V gene TRBV2, with a possible D match to TRBD1 (6 bases). The germline V gene has CDR1 SNHLY and CDR2 FYNNEI. The CDR3 covers 12 residues.

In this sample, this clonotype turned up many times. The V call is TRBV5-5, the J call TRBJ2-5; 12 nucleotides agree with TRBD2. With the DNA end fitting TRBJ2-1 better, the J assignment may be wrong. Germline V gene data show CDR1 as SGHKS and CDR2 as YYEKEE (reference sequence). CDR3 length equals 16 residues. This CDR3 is CASSLYLAGGDGEQFF. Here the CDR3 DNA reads TGTGCCAGCAGCTTGTATCTAGCGGGAGGGGATGGTGAGCAGTTCTTC.

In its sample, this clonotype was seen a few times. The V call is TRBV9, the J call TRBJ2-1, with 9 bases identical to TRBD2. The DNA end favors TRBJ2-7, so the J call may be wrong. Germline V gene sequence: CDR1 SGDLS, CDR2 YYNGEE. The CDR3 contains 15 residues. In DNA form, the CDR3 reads TGTGCCAGCAGCGTAGGACCAGCGGGGGGCTACGAGCAGTACTTC. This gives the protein CASSVGPAGGYEQYF.

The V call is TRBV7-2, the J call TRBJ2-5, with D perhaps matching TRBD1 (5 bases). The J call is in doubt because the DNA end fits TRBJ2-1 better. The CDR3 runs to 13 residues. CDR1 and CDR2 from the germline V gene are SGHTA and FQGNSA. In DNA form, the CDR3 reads TGTGCCAGCAGCTCCCTCAGGGTTAATGAGCAGTTCTTC. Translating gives CASSSLRVNEQFF.

The DNA for the CDR3 is TGTGCCAGCAGCAACAAGCCCGGGACCCCCACTGAGGAGCAGTACTTC. It encodes CASSNKPGTPTEEQYF. The chain uses TRBV3-1 and TRBJ2-5, with D tentatively TRBD1 or TRBD2 (5 bases each). V was cut by 5 bases and J by 11 bases, with 27 bases left in between. Germline assignment: CDR1 LGHDT and CDR2 YNNKEL (reference sequence). This CDR3 has 16 residues.

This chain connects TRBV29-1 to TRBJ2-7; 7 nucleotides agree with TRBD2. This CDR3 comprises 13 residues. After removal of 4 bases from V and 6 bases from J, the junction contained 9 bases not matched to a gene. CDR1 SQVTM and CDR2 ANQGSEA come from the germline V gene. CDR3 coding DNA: TGCAGCGTTGGGCGGGGGAGCGGAGCCGAGCAGTACTTC. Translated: CSVGRGSGAEQYF.

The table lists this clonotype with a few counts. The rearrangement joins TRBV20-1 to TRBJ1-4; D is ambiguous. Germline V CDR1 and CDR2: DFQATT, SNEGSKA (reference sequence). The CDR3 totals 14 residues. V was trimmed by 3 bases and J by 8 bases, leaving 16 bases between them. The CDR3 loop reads CSARGLGYVEKLFF. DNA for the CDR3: TGCAGTGCTAGGGGGTTGGGCTACGTCGAAAAACTGTTTTTT.

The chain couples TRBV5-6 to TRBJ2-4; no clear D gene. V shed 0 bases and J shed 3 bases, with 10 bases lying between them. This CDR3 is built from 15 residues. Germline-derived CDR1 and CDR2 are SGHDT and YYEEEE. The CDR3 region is CASSLEWNGKNIQYF. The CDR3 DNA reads TGTGCCAGCAGCTTGGAATGGAATGGCAAAAACATTCAGTACTTC.

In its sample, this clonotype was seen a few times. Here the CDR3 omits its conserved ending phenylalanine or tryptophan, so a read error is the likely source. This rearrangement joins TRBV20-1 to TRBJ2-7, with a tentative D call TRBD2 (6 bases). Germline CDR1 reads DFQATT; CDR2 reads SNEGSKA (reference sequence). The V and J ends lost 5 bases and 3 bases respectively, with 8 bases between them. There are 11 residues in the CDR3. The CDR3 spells CSARGYYEQYL. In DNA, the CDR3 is TGCAGTGCTCGGGGGTACTACGAGCAGTACCTC.

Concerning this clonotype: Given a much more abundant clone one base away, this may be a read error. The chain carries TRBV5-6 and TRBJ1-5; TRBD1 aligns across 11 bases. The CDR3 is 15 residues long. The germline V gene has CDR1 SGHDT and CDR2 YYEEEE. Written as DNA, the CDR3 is TGTGCCAGCAGCTTTGGGACAGGGGGTAATCGGCCCCAGCATTTT. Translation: CASSFGTGGNRPQHF.

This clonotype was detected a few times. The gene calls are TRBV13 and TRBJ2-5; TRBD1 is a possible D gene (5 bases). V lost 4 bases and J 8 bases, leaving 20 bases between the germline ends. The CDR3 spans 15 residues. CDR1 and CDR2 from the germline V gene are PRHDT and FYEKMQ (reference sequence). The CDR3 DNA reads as TGTGCCAGCAGCTCATTCGTACAGGCCAAGCGAACCCAGTACTTC. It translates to CASSSFVQAKRTQYF.

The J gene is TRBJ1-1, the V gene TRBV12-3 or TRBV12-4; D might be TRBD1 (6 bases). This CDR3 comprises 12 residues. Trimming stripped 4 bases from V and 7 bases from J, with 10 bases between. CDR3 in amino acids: CASSSRGDEAFF. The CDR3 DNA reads TGTGCCAGCAGTTCCAGGGGCGATGAAGCTTTCTTT.

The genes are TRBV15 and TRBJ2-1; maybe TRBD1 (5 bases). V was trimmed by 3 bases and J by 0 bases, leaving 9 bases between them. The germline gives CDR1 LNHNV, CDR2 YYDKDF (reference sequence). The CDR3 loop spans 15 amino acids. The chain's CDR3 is CATSSDSNSYNEQFF. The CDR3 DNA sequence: TGTGCCACCAGCAGTGACAGTAACTCCTACAATGAGCAGTTCTTC. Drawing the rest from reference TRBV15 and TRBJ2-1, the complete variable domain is DAMVIQNPRYQVTQFGKPVTLSCSQTLNHNVMYWYQQKSSQAPKLLFHYYDKDFNNEADTPDNFQSRRPNTSFCFLDIRSPGLGDTAMYLCATSSDSNSYNEQFFGPGTRLTVL.

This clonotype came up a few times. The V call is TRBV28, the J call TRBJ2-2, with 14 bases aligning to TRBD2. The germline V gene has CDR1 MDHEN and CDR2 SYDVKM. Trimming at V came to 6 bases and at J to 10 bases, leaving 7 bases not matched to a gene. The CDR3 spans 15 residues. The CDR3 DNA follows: TGTGCCAGCAGCCCGACTAGCGGGAGGGCCAAGGAGCTGTTTTTT. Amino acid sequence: CASSPTSGRAKELFF.